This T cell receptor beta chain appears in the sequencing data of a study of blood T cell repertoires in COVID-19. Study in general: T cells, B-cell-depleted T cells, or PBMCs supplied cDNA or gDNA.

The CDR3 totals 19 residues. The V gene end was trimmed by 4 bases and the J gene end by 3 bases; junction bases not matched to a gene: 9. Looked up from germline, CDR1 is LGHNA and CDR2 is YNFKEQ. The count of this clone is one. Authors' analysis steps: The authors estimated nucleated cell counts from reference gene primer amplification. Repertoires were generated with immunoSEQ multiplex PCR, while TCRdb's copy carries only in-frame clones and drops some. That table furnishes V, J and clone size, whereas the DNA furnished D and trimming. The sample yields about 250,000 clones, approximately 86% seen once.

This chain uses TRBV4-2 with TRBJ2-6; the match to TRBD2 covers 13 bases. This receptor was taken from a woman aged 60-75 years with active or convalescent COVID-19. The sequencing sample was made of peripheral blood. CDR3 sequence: CASSPPTSGGAGGANVLTF. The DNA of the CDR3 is TGTGCCAGCAGCCCCCCCACTAGCGGGGGGGCCGGTGGGGCCAACGTCCTGACTTTC.